The present TCR beta chain was sequenced within a study of Graves' ophthalmopathy and Graves' hyperthyroidism (dated by TCRdb to between 2018 and 2020). About the full investigation: Peripheral blood was collected before any treatment was given, at the time of initial diagnosis. To explore V-J signatures that separate ophthalmopathy from hyperthyroidism, a discovery set of fewer than 110 patients was enrolled, consisting of more than 40 with ophthalmopathy and roughly 57 with stable hyperthyroidism. TCR beta repertoire signatures were used to distinguish Graves' ophthalmopathy from Graves' hyperthyroidism and to predict progression to ophthalmopathy. In total, 135 blood samples were TCR-sequenced: some 43 ophthalmopathy, some 80 hyperthyroidism and some 17 hyperthyroidism-to-ophthalmopathy patients. In roughly six hyperthyroidism patients, the T-cell repertoires found in thyroid tissue were compared with those found in blood. Following sampling, methimazole starting at 30 mg daily was administered to hyperthyroidism patients, and high-dose intravenous methylprednisolone was administered to ophthalmopathy patients. An independent validation cohort was composed of around 19 hyperthyroidism patients and 17 patients who later progressed from hyperthyroidism to ophthalmopathy. Findings and caveats that apply to the study as a whole: The 13-signature model separated ophthalmopathy from stable hyperthyroidism with roughly 90% sensitivity and around 81% specificity in cross-validation, and 80%/75% in the test set. Among expanded thyroid clonotypes with frequency above 0.001, most also showed up in blood, which suggests that blood repertoires may reflect the thyroid immune response. In validation, the model predicted ophthalmopathy progression with more than 55% sensitivity and approximately 72% specificity; some twelve predicted patients were CT-confirmed with GO in a median of approximately six months. No statistical method was used to set the sample size in advance, and the investigators knew which group each participant was assigned to.

Worth noting for this clonotype: Its recognized antigen is unknown. Within one base of it there is no much larger clone, and no base qualities were kept.

Ophthalmopathy patients were characterized by moderately to severely active disease, a Clinical Activity Score of at least 3, a NOSPECS grade of at least 4, and a disease duration under 3 months. Anyone with other autoimmune diseases, uncontrolled infections, pregnancy or lactation was excluded from the study. Clinical symptoms, serum thyroxine, TRAb, thyroid ultrasound and orbital computed tomography were used for diagnosis. PBMCs were isolated from 7.5 to 10 ml of fresh peripheral blood by Ficoll-Paque density gradient centrifugation. Trizol reagent was used to extract the total RNA, and its quality was then checked on an Agilent 2100 Bioanalyzer. TCR beta CDR3 regions were amplified from RNA transcripts for repertoire sequencing. The first round was an RT-PCR using HTBI primers with the Qiagen OneStep RT-PCR kit, and this first round was followed by a second-round multiplex PCR, then size selection and purification. The libraries underwent paired-end sequencing with 100 bp reads on an Illumina HiSeq2000. In the paper's pipeline: SOAPnuke was used to process the reads, throwing out any read that had adapters, had uncalled bases, had a mean Phred below 15, or lacked an exact constant-primer or identifier match. High-quality paired reads were merged with COPE v1.2.5. Each unique nucleotide sequence was defined as a clonotype, and clonotypes were aligned to IMGT TRB V, D and J references with MiTCR v1.1. The analysis was limited to V-J combinations with a frequency above 0.0001, which together covered over 98% of repertoires. For each V-J combination, a TCR clonal expansion and chaos score was defined as the ratio of F50 clonal expansion to chaos observed in the TCRdist matrix. Welch's t-statistics and random forest were used to narrow the features down to approximately 13 V-J combinations, which were then fed into a naive Bayes classifier. Thyroid-blood repertoire similarity was quantified with the Morisita-Horn index. The raw public data were reprocessed by TCRdb itself: fastp quality trimming at Q25, MiXCR clonotype calling, in-frame beta chains only. Rows are unified per CDR3 protein, each entry keeping the most common DNA and genes. In this record, the V and J calls reflect TCRdb's handling and not the investigators' own analysis. This sample has some 48,000 distinct CDR3 sequences in its table, and less than 65% of those were observed once. About 24% of the sample belongs to the ten largest clones.

Reading from cysteine to phenylalanine, the CDR3 counts 15 amino acids. The sequence is cut down to CDR3 DNA, 45 bases in frame from base 1. The V end loses 1 base and the J end loses 4 bases, and a stretch of 13 bases separates them. CDR1 is given as SGHTA and CDR2 as FQGNSA, both from the germline V gene. Sequencing was done on a sample of peripheral blood. The source is an adult man with Graves' ophthalmopathy. The chain is assembled from TRBV7-2 and TRBJ1-1; tentative D gene TRBD1, with 6 bases matching. The CDR3 corresponds to CASSLEGVGSTEAFF. The nucleotides are TGTGCCAGCAGCTTAGAGGGGGTCGGGAGCACTGAAGCTTTCTTT.